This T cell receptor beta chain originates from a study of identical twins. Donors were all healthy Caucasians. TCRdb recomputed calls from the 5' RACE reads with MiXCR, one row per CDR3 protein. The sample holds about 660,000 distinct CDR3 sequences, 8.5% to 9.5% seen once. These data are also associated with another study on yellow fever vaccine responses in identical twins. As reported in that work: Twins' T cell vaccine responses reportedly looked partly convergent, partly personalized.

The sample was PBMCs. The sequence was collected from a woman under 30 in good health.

This CDR3 reads CASGRDSEQETQYF. The CDR3 DNA is TGTGCCAGCGGGAGGGACTCAGAGCAAGAGACCCAGTACTTC. The chain has TRBV28 and TRBJ2-5; 7 bases align to TRBD2. V gave up 8 bases and J gave up 2 bases; unmatched junction bases: 8. The CDR3 is 14 residues long. Germline loops: CDR1 MDHEN, CDR2 SYDVKM.